The clone carrying this TCR beta chain was recorded at least ten times. TCRdb reanalysed the reads using MiXCR and keeps one entry per CDR3 protein. The data contain 740,000 or so distinct CDR3 sequences, approximately 34% of them singletons. The sample is drawn from a study of T cell repertoires in cytomegalovirus infection. The CDR3 sequence is 18 residues long. Germline values: CDR1 SEHNR, CDR2 FQNEAQ (reference sequence). Losses at the gene ends were 4 bases for V and 1 base for J; bases not matched to a gene: 9. The TCR comes from a human donor in good health (CMV status not recorded). Some clones in this sample may be carry-over from other donors' samples. This rearrangement joins TRBV7-9 to TRBJ2-1, with 11 bases lining up with TRBD2. The sequenced material came from PBMCs. DNA of the CDR3: TGTGCCAGCAGCTCCCTAGGGACTAGCGGTATATCCTACAATGAGCAGTTCTTC. It yields the protein CASSSLGTSGISYNEQFF. Complete variable domain (other parts from reference TRBV7-9 and TRBJ2-1): DTGVSQNPRHKITKRGQNVTFRCDPISEHNRLYWYRQTLGQGPEFLTYFQNEAQLEKSRLLSDRFSAERPKGSFSTLEIQRTEQGDSAMYLCASSSLGTSGISYNEQFFGPGTRLTVL.